This T cell receptor (beta chain) was recorded in a study of cytomegalovirus exposure and HLA in healthy donors. Turning to the study itself: The approximately 130 validation repertoires matched the 500 to 750 first-cohort repertoires in platform, a later analysis reported.

Germline V gives CDR1 SGHDN, CDR2 FVKESK. The CDR3 runs to 16 residues. V lost 1 base to trimming and J lost 7 bases, with 16 bases between them. Assay: immunoSEQ multiplex PCR; the TCRdb copy retains only in-frame clones and omits some. The table lists roughly 70,000 clones, roughly 94% of them singletons. Whole-study findings and limits: Subsequent analysis revealed that first-cohort TCR clusters tended to co-occur in the 95 to 150 validation repertoires. Cytomegalovirus association was assigned to more than 150 TCR beta chains.

Comments on this clone: As yet, its antigen is unknown.

This clonotype originated in a man between 18 and 35 years old in good health and CMV-seropositive. The sequenced material came from PBMCs. The rearrangement joins TRBV14 to TRBJ1-4; a weak D match, TRBD1 (6 bases). CDR3 sequence reads: CASSQVGTGNTEKLFF. CDR3 DNA sequence: TGTGCCAGCAGCCAAGTGGGAACAGGGAATACTGAAAAACTGTTTTTT.